These T cell receptor beta chains were read from a single sample in a study of shared clonotypes between healthy human individuals. Profiling relied on immunoSEQ multiplex PCR, and the TCRdb table lists in-frame clones only, not all of them. The repertoire includes over a million clones, around 78% of them detected once, and under 0.6% sits in the top ten. The sequencing sample was made of memory CD4+ T cells from PBMCs. These receptors were taken from a man younger than 35 in good health. Some clones in this sample may be carry-over from other donors' samples. CDR3s include the opening cysteine and the closing phenylalanine or tryptophan. The D gene is left open where the match is weak. Clone size is stated in some rows and not others, as once, few, many or a class when expanded.

clone size	D gene	V gene	J gene	CDR3 protein	CDR3 DNA
.	TRBD2	TRBV11-2	TRBJ2-7	CASSLAGAGGIYEQYF	TGTGCCAGCAGCTTAGCGGGGGCGGGAGGAATTTACGAGCAGTACTTC
.	.	TRBV28	TRBJ2-7	CASSLSSPAYEQYF	TGTGCCAGCAGTTTATCCTCTCCCGCCTACGAGCAGTACTTC
few	.	TRBV29-1	TRBJ1-1	CSVGGDTEAFF	TGCAGCGTTGGGGGTGACACTGAAGCTTTCTTT
.	.	TRBV30	TRBJ2-3	CARSEKSTDTQYF	TGTGCCAGATCCGAGAAAAGCACAGATACGCAGTATTTT
many	.	TRBV6-5	TRBJ2-3	CASKIDGTDTQYF	TGTGCCAGCAAAATAGATGGTACAGATACGCAGTATTTT
few	.	TRBV16	TRBJ1-5	CASSQWGYAQGNQPQHF	TGTGCCAGCAGCCAATGGGGGTATGCACAGGGAAATCAGCCCCAGCATTTT
.	.	TRBV28	TRBJ2-1	CASSLAQPAEFF	TGTGCCAGCAGTCTGGCTCAGCCCGCGGAGTTCTTC
many	.	TRBV5-1	TRBJ1-1	CASSLEGQAFF	TGCGCCAGCAGCTTAGAAGGACAGGCTTTCTTT
.	.	TRBV5-1	TRBJ2-5	CASSLRQRQETQYF	TGCGCCAGCAGCTTGAGGCAGCGCCAAGAGACCCAGTACTTC
few	.	TRBV18	TRBJ1-2	CASSPGDYGYTF	TGTGCCAGCTCCCCTGGGGACTATGGCTACACCTTC
.	.	TRBV6-6	TRBJ1-1	CASSYSSRVDTEAFF	TGTGCCAGCAGTTACTCGAGCAGGGTAGACACTGAAGCTTTCTTT
.	.	TRBV5-6	TRBJ2-2	CASSGGLRAGELFF	TGTGCCAGCAGCGGGGGACTCCGCGCCGGGGAGCTGTTTTTT
few	.	TRBV7-6	TRBJ2-7	CASSPGKGSYEQYF	TGTGCCAGCAGCCCTGGTAAGGGCAGTTACGAGCAGTACTTC
.	.	TRBV5-5	TRBJ2-5	CASRPSGSQETQYF	TGTGCCAGCAGGCCCTCCGGCTCTCAAGAGACCCAGTACTTC
.	TRBD1	TRBV23-1	TRBJ1-2	CASSQWTGDYGYTF	TGCGCCAGCAGTCAGTGGACAGGGGACTATGGCTACACCTTC
.	.	TRBV11-3	TRBJ2-1	CASSLDRVYNEQFF	TGTGCCAGCAGCTTAGATAGGGTGTACAATGAGCAGTTCTTC
.	TRBD1	TRBV6-1	TRBJ2-7	CASSNQGAPIRQYF	TGTGCCAGCAGTAACCAGGGGGCGCCGATCCGGCAGTACTTC